The entry below gives a single T cell receptor (beta chain) sequence along with its context. Its antigen is not known. In the PCR, 60 Vbeta and 13 Jbeta primers were used. Repertoires were generated with immunoSEQ multiplex PCR, while TCRdb's copy carries only in-frame clones and drops some. The sample holds about 180,000 clones, around three quarters seen once. This record comes from a study of cytomegalovirus exposure and HLA in healthy donors. Germline CDR1 is SGHRS and CDR2 is YFSETQ. The CDR3 sequence is 14 residues long. Study-level points and caveats: Associated with HLA alleles at 0.05 false discovery rate in a later analysis were 16,951 TCR beta sequences. The study designated fewer than 200 TCR beta chains cytomegalovirus-associated.

The sequence was obtained from a man aged 40-49 years in good health and CMV-seronegative. Sequenced material: PBMCs. V gene TRBV5-1 combines with J gene TRBJ2-5; D perhaps matches TRBD2 (6 bases). The DNA end lines up better with TRBJ2-7; the J call may be wrong. CDR3 sequence reads: CASSQDIGGYEQYF. The CDR3 nucleotides read TGCGCCAGCAGCCAGGATATAGGAGGGTACGAGCAGTACTTC.